This TCR beta chain stems from a study of blood T cells in healthy people across ages. Overall study results and limits: The authors considered diversity estimates from one million T cells to be underestimates.

V trimming: 10 bases; J trimming: 2 bases; junction bases outside the gene matches: 7. CDR3 length: 15 amino acids. Germline V gene data show CDR1 as MDHEN and CDR2 as SYDVKM. With a J-beta primer mix and a sample-barcoded 5' primer, a second PCR ran about 7 to 11 cycles. TCRdb re-analysed the 5' RACE reads in MiXCR, keeping a single row per CDR3 protein. The repertoire holds hundreds of thousands of distinct CDR3 sequences, approximately 25% seen once, with less than 9% in the top ten. Of note for this clonotype: Its target is not known.

The data were also submitted as part of a second study, on T cells of mothers and their children. That paper notes: Donors comprised three healthy Caucasian mothers plus their six children. From each mother came over 9 million TCR beta CDR3 reads, and from each child came 3 million to 3.5 million.

The J gene is TRBJ2-3, the V gene TRBV28; 12 bases agree with TRBD2. This clonotype was obtained from a boy younger than 18 in good health. Sequenced sample: blood. CDR3 bases: TGTGCCACCCAAAGACTAGCGGGAGACACAGATACGCAGTATTTT. Translating it yields CATQRLAGDTDTQYF.